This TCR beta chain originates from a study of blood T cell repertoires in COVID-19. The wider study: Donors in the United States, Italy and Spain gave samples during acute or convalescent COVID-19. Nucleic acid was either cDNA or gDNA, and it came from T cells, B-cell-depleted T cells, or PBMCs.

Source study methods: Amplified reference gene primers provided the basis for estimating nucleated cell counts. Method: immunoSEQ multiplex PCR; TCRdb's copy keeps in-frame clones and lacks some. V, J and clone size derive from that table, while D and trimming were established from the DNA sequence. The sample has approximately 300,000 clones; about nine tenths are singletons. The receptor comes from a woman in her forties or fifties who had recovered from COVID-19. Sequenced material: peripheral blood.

The CDR3 here is CASSAPGGRGEQYF. The DNA of the CDR3 is TGTGCCAGTAGTGCGCCAGGGGGCCGAGGGGAGCAGTACTTC. The chain is built from TRBV19 and TRBJ2-7, with TRBD1 matching 8 bases. The ends lost 5 bases at V and 7 bases at J; junction bases unmatched: 10. The CDR3 sequence is 14 residues long. Germline CDR1 and CDR2: LNHDA and SQIVND (reference sequence).